This entry is about one T cell receptor beta chain. Trimming cost V 0 bases and J 5 bases, with 12 bases left between them. The CDR3 runs 15 residues. CDR1 is SGHDT, CDR2 YYEEEE, per germline. The data originate from a study of cytomegalovirus exposure and HLA in healthy donors. PCR amplification relied on 60 Vbeta primers (plus 13 Jbeta primers). Profiling relied on immunoSEQ multiplex PCR, and the TCRdb table lists in-frame clones only, not all of them. The table shows 100,000 or so clones, with about 66% occurring only once. Sequences were obtained from PBMCs. The sequence was collected from a man in his thirties or forties in good health and CMV-seronegative. The J gene is TRBJ1-5, the V gene TRBV5-6; D perhaps matches TRBD1 (5 bases). The chain's CDR3 is CASSLDPTGDQPQHF. CDR3 DNA: TGTGCCAGCAGCTTGGACCCTACGGGGGATCAGCCCCAGCATTTT.